These T cell receptor beta chains were read from a single sample in a study of shared clonotypes between healthy human individuals. TCRdb's copy holds only in-frame clones and misses some; the assay was immunoSEQ multiplex PCR. The sample records about 2,200,000 clones, about 92% being singletons. Sequenced: naive CD8+ T cells from PBMCs. These TCRs come from a man between 18 and 35 years old in good health. Some clones in this sample may be carry-over from other donors' samples. CDR3s include the opening cysteine and the closing phenylalanine or tryptophan. D genes are given only for firm matches. Clone size, where shown, is once, few, many, or a class for clones that have expanded.

DNA,CDR3,D,size,V,J
TGTGCCAGCCAGCCCCGGGACCTTCACGACGAGCAGTACTTC,CASQPRDLHDEQYF,.,.,TRBV28,TRBJ2-7
TGTGCCAGCAGCTTAGGTCCCAGGGGGGCTTACAATGAGCAGTTCTTC,CASSLGPRGAYNEQFF,.,.,TRBV13,TRBJ2-1
TGTGCCAGCAGCCGACTTGATCAGGAGACCCAGTACTTC,CASSRLDQETQYF,.,.,TRBV7-8,TRBJ2-5
TGCAGCGTTGAAGATTTCGGGACAGTGATCGGCTACACCTTC,CSVEDFGTVIGYTF,TRBD1,.,TRBV29-1,TRBJ1-2
TGTGCCAGCAGTTCCCTCGGGACGGGAAACACCATATATTTT,CASSSLGTGNTIYF,.,.,TRBV27,TRBJ1-3
TGTGCCAGCAGTCCATCGGACAGGGTCACAGATACGCAGTATTTT,CASSPSDRVTDTQYF,TRBD1,.,TRBV2,TRBJ2-3
TGCAGCGTTGCGGACAGCTCCTACGAGCAGTACTTC,CSVADSSYEQYF,.,few,TRBV29-1,TRBJ2-7
TGTGCCAGCAGTTACCCCGGGACTAGTGGCGACAATGAGCAGTTCTTC,CASSYPGTSGDNEQFF,TRBD2,.,TRBV27,TRBJ2-1
TGTGCCAGCACCTTGGTGGGGTCCATGAGCGAGCAGTACTTC,CASTLVGSMSEQYF,.,.,TRBV27,TRBJ2-7
TGTGCCAGCAGCTTGGAAGGCCACAGAGAGCAGTACTTC,CASSLEGHREQYF,.,.,TRBV5-6,TRBJ2-7
TGTGCCAGCAGTATTAGCGGCCCACAATACAATGAGCAGTTCTTC,CASSISGPQYNEQFF,.,.,TRBV9,TRBJ2-1
TGTGCCAGCAGTGACTTAAAGGCTAGCGGGAGCAACGAGCAGTACTTC,CASSDLKASGSNEQYF,TRBD2,.,TRBV6-1,TRBJ2-7
TGTGCCAGCAGCGTAGGGTCGACGGGATACGAGCAGTACTTC,CASSVGSTGYEQYF,.,.,TRBV9,TRBJ2-7
TGTGCCAGCAGCTTGGTTGGCATTAACTATGGCTACACCTTC,CASSLVGINYGYTF,.,.,TRBV5-5,TRBJ1-2
TGTGCCAGCAGTCCCCCATGGGGCGGCGAGCAGTACTTC,CASSPPWGGEQYF,.,.,TRBV27,TRBJ2-7
TGTGCCAGCAGTTTCGCAGGCTACGAGCAGTACTTC,CASSFAGYEQYF,.,.,TRBV28,TRBJ2-7
TGTGCCAGCAGTGACTTGGGGGCAAGGTACAATGAGCAGTTCTTC,CASSDLGARYNEQFF,.,.,TRBV2,TRBJ2-1
TGTGCCAACTTAGGACACCCGGGGAGGTTAGATACGCAGTATTTT,CANLGHPGRLDTQYF,.,.,TRBV10-3,TRBJ2-3
TGCGCCAGCAGCCAAGTACTAGGGCAGGGGCAGTACTTC,CASSQVLGQGQYF,.,.,TRBV4-1,TRBJ2-7
TGTGCCAGCAGCCAGCTGAAGACTATGAGGGACATTCAGTACTTC,CASSQLKTMRDIQYF,.,.,TRBV7-2,TRBJ2-4
TGTGCCAGCCAACAACCGGACAGGAAGAACACTGAAGCTTTCTTT,CASQQPDRKNTEAFF,TRBD1,.,TRBV7-9,TRBJ1-1
TGTGCCAGCAGTGACCGAAGAGGGGTCACAGATACGCAGTATTTT,CASSDRRGVTDTQYF,.,.,TRBV2,TRBJ2-3
TGTGCCTGGAGCGGGGGTAAGCGTCAGCCCCAGCATTTT,CAWSGGKRQPQHF,.,few,TRBV30,TRBJ1-5
TGTGCCAGCAGACGGCTAGCGGACAGCTCCTACGAGCAGTACTTC,CASRRLADSSYEQYF,.,.,TRBV5-4,TRBJ2-7
TGTGCCAGAAGCTCCTTTCCGCGGAACATTCAGTACTTC,CARSSFPRNIQYF,.,.,TRBV5-3,TRBJ2-4
TGTGCCAGCAGCTTAACTGGGACCCCGGCCGAGCAGTACTTC,CASSLTGTPAEQYF,.,.,TRBV11-3,TRBJ2-7
TGCAGCGTTGAGGACAGGGGGGAAGAGACCCAGTACTTC,CSVEDRGEETQYF,TRBD1,.,TRBV29-1,TRBJ2-5
TGCGCCAGCAGTGAAACCCTGACGGATGCCGATGGCTACACCTTC,CASSETLTDADGYTF,.,.,TRBV10-1,TRBJ1-2
TGTGCCAGCAGCTTAGGTTCGAGCTACGAGCAGTACTTC,CASSLGSSYEQYF,.,once,TRBV11-2,TRBJ2-7
TGTGCCAGCAGCCAAGAAGGGGGGAGGCCTGGAAACACCATATATTTT,CASSQEGGRPGNTIYF,.,.,TRBV4-2,TRBJ1-3
TGTGCCTGGAGTTCCAGATTAGCCAAAAACATTCAGTACTTC,CAWSSRLAKNIQYF,.,.,TRBV30,TRBJ2-4
TGTGCCAGCAGTTCTACCGGGTTAGGGGACAGGTTCAACACTGAAGCTTTCTTT,CASSSTGLGDRFNTEAFF,TRBD1,.,TRBV28,TRBJ1-1
TGCGCCAGCAGTACAGGGGGTAGCAATCAGCCCCAGCATTTT,CASSTGGSNQPQHF,TRBD1,.,TRBV10-2,TRBJ1-5
TGTGCCAGCAGCTTATCGGAGCGGGAAGGCTACGAGCAGTACTTC,CASSLSEREGYEQYF,TRBD2,.,TRBV7-8,TRBJ2-7
TGTGCCACCAGCAGCCACCCAGGGATTACCTATGGCTACACCTTC,CATSSHPGITYGYTF,.,.,TRBV15,TRBJ1-2
TGTGCCAGCAGGTTTGGCTCTGGGGCCAACGTCCTGACTTTC,CASRFGSGANVLTF,.,.,TRBV5-6,TRBJ2-6
TGTGCCAGCAGCCCGGCGGGCTCCGACACTGAAGCTTTCTTT,CASSPAGSDTEAFF,.,.,TRBV7-9,TRBJ1-1
TGTGCCAGTCGCCGGGACAGGGGGCTCGACGAGCAGTACTTC,CASRRDRGLDEQYF,TRBD1,.,TRBV5-4,TRBJ2-7